This TCR beta chain was identified in a study of blood T cell repertoires in COVID-19. Looking at the study overall: From the United States, Italy and Spain came samples of acute and convalescent COVID-19. In each case, the material was cDNA or gDNA derived from T cells, B-cell-depleted T cells, or PBMCs.

CDR3 length: 15 amino acids. In germline, CDR1 is SGHDT, CDR2 YYEEEE. The V gene lost 1 base and the J gene lost 4 bases, with 14 bases spanning the gap. Original methodology: By means of reference gene primer amplification, nucleated cell counts were estimated. Profiled with immunoSEQ multiplex PCR; TCRdb holds only in-frame clones, not every one. That table is the source of V, J and clone size, and D and trimming were worked out from the DNA. The profile covers a few hundred thousand clones, with about 89% appearing a single time and approximately 9.8% taken by the ten largest. This chain joins TRBV5-6 and TRBJ1-2; a weak D match, TRBD1 (5 bases). The specimen sequenced was peripheral blood. This sequence was found in a man aged 40-49 years who had recovered from COVID-19. CDR3 region: CASSLPGGSAYGYTF. In DNA form, the CDR3 reads TGTGCCAGCAGCTTGCCGGGGGGGTCGGCCTATGGCTACACCTTC.